These T cell receptor beta chains were read from a single sample in a study of CD8 T cells in Susac syndrome. MiXCR, run by TCRdb on the immunoSEQ multiplex PCR reads, gives a single entry per CDR3 protein. The data show 75,000 to 95,000 distinct CDR3 sequences, 96% seen once. Sample: CD8+ T cells from PBMCs. The receptors stem from a human donor with Susac syndrome. The CDR3 runs from the conserved cysteine through the conserved F or W. The D gene is left open where the match is weak. Where a row states a size, it is once, few, many or the class of an expanded clone; other rows omit it.

d_gene,abundance,j_gene,v_gene,CDR3aa,CDR3nt
NA,NA,TRBJ2-5,TRBV7-9,CASSLARFETQYF,TGTGCCAGCAGCTTAGCTCGCTTTGAGACCCAGTACTTC
NA,NA,TRBJ1-2,TRBV30,CAWSVRQAYGYTF,TGTGCCTGGAGTGTACGACAGGCTTATGGCTACACCTTC
TRBD1,NA,TRBJ2-7,TRBV20-1,CSASKGQVYEQYF,TGCAGTGCTAGTAAGGGACAGGTATACGAGCAGTACTTC
NA,NA,TRBJ2-1,TRBV10-3,CAIDGGGNEQFF,TGTGCCATCGACGGAGGGGGCAATGAGCAGTTCTTC
NA,NA,TRBJ1-5,TRBV12-3/TRBV12-4,CASRRGLEPQPQHF,TGTGCCAGCAGACGGGGGCTTGAGCCTCAGCCCCAGCATTTT
NA,NA,TRBJ1-5,TRBV3-1,CASSQERLSIGNQPQHF,TGTGCCAGCAGCCAAGAACGCCTGTCGATAGGGAATCAGCCCCAGCATTTT
NA,NA,TRBJ2-1,TRBV20-1,CSASDPSSVLIYNEQFF,TGCAGTGCTAGTGATCCTAGTAGCGTCCTAATCTACAATGAGCAGTTCTTC
NA,NA,TRBJ2-2,TRBV13,CASSLDRPRDTGELFF,TGTGCCAGCAGCCTCGACAGACCACGGGACACCGGGGAGCTGTTTTTT
NA,NA,TRBJ2-1,TRBV28,CASSLTGGPLSSYNEQFF,TGTGCCAGCAGTTTAACCGGGGGGCCTCTGAGCTCCTACAATGAGCAGTTCTTC
TRBD1,NA,TRBJ1-2,TRBV4-3,CASSQGTGSDYGYTF,TGCGCCAGCAGCCAAGGGACAGGTAGCGACTATGGCTACACCTTC
TRBD1,NA,TRBJ1-2,TRBV20-1,CSAATGTGDYGYTF,TGCAGTGCCGCGACCGGGACAGGGGACTATGGCTACACCTTC
NA,NA,TRBJ1-6,TRBV20-1,CSARAVSNSPLHF,TGCAGTGCTAGAGCAGTTAGTAATTCACCCCTCCACTTT
NA,NA,TRBJ2-7,TRBV7-9,CASSLSYGRYEQYF,TGTGCCAGCAGCTTATCCTACGGACGCTACGAGCAGTACTTC
NA,once,TRBJ2-7,TRBV9,CASSVENVAAYEQYF,TGTGCCAGCAGCGTAGAAAACGTCGCTGCTTACGAGCAGTACTTC
NA,NA,TRBJ1-2,TRBV12-3/TRBV12-4,CASSFMRRTGGYTF,TGTGCCAGCAGTTTTATGCGGCGGACCGGGGGCTACACCTTC
NA,NA,TRBJ1-1,TRBV11-2,CASSLASLRTEAFF,TGTGCCAGCAGCTTAGCCAGCCTCAGGACTGAAGCTTTCTTT
TRBD1,once,TRBJ1-6,TRBV7-6,CASSLSGGNSPLHF,TGTGCCAGCAGCTTGTCAGGGGGCAATTCACCCCTCCACTTT
TRBD2,NA,TRBJ2-5,TRBV4-1,CASSQFGTNQGETQYF,TGCGCCAGCAGCCAATTCGGGACTAACCAGGGAGAGACCCAGTACTTC
TRBD1,once,TRBJ1-5,TRBV6-6,CASSYSDRDQPQHF,TGTGCCAGCAGTTACTCCGACAGGGATCAGCCCCAGCATTTT
NA,NA,TRBJ2-3,TRBV4-1,CASSQGIADTQYF,TGCGCCAGCAGCCAAGGGATTGCAGATACGCAGTATTTT
NA,NA,TRBJ2-1,TRBV7-8,CASSSDNWNEQFF,TGTGCCAGCAGCTCGGACAATTGGAATGAGCAGTTCTTC
NA,NA,TRBJ1-6,TRBV3-1,CASSPYTDSLSLHF,TGTGCCAGCAGCCCCTATACCGACAGTCTATCCCTCCACTTT
NA,NA,TRBJ1-1,TRBV5-4,CASSQGRGNTEAFF,TGTGCCAGCAGCCAGGGACGAGGGAACACTGAAGCTTTCTTT